This TCR beta chain originates from a study of T cells in Graves' hyperthyroidism and ophthalmopathy. TCR beta CDR3 sequences were amplified from RNA transcripts. The TCR CDR3 was amplified in a first-round RT-PCR using the HTBI primer set. TCRdb itself ran the multiplex PCR reads through MiXCR, one entry per CDR3 protein. The top ten hold roughly 8.2% of the sample, which has 500,000 to 750,000 distinct CDR3 sequences, about 45% seen once. Trimming pared 4 bases from V and 8 bases from J, leaving 14 bases between. Germline values: CDR1 SGHTA, CDR2 FQGNSA. The CDR3 is made up of 13 amino acids. Newly diagnosed patients aged 18 to 65 had hyperthyroidism of under 2 months' duration. Lactation, pregnancy, other autoimmune disease or uncontrolled infection excluded patients. General study points: Most expanded thyroid clonotypes above 0.001 recurred in blood.

Concerning this clonotype itself: Its antigen is unidentified.

The receptor's source is a woman between 18 and 29 years old with Graves' hyperthyroidism. The rearrangement links TRBV7-2 to TRBJ1-2, with D possibly TRBD1 on 6 matching bases. Sequencing used peripheral blood or thyroid tissue (not recorded which). The CDR3 DNA sequence: TGTGCCAGCAGCTCCCCGGCAGGGGACGGCTACACCTTC. This encodes CASSSPAGDGYTF.